Detailed here is one TCR beta chain. The count of this clone is one. Its cognate antigen has yet to be identified. No base quality values were provided; no much bigger clone lies one nucleotide off. The immunoSEQ Assay, a bias-controlled multiplex PCR, was used to amplify TCRbeta CDR3 regions from genomic DNA. On the authors' methods: The number of nucleated cells in each sample was estimated from the amplification of reference gene primers within the assay. Sequence reads were collapsed and filtered to measure the absolute abundance of every unique TCRbeta CDR3 rearrangement. For each sample, productive Simpson clonality was calculated by taking the square root of Simpson's diversity index across productive rearrangements. The table comes from immuneACCESS by way of TCRdb, which keeps in-frame sequences with V and J called. Part of the clones is missing from these tables; in studies checked, under half for an unresolved V gene and the rest for unknown reasons. For V, J and clone size, that table is used; D and trimming come from the DNA. The sample table contains 55,000 to 70,000 clones; only one count was recorded for 82% of them. Approximately 20% of the sample belongs to the ten largest clones.

The data derive from a study of blood T cell repertoires in COVID-19 (dated by TCRdb to 2019 to 2021). About the full investigation: The collaborator samples originated in the United States, Italy and Spain and spanned the acute and convalescent phases of COVID-19. The prospective study material was composed of cDNA or gDNA derived from T cells, B-cell-depleted T cells, or PBMCs. The dataset comprised deeply sampled blood TCRbeta repertoires from subjects exposed to, actively infected with, or recovered from COVID-19. The repertoires were made available in a free public database intended to serve as a resource for research on the immune response to SARS-CoV-2. Samples were obtained from the ongoing ImmuneRACE study (first 160 participants) and from 1,200 or so subjects provided by 6 global collaborators. The sample metadata nearly always contained a de-identified subject ID, COVID-19 status, age in years and sex. Where available, HLA class I and class II types were taken from metadata supplied by the sample provider and were not determined by assay-based typing. The research as a whole found: The quantity of clinical and demographic metadata differed by source and by participant and was supplied without curation.

Whole blood was collected in K2EDTA tubes by collaborating institutions according to the institutions' own protocols. For TCRbeta analysis, collaborator samples were shipped as frozen whole blood, as isolated PBMCs, or as DNA extracted from either sample type. Specimen: peripheral blood. The sequence was collected from a woman aged 55-69 years with acute or convalescent COVID-19.

This receptor has the CDR3 CSAEVAVYGYTF. In nucleotides, the sequence is TGCAGCGCCGAGGTGGCTGTTTATGGCTACACCTTC. Rearrangement joined TRBV29-1 to TRBJ1-2; confidence is insufficient to name the D gene. Between the V and J ends, shortened by 7 bases and 5 bases respectively, the junction contains 14 bases. CDR1 SQVTM and CDR2 ANQGSEA were looked up in the germline V gene. The CDR3 has 12 amino acids, counting the end cysteine and phenylalanine. Just CDR3 DNA is preserved here, 36 bases in frame from base 1.